This T cell receptor beta chain was sequenced for a study of glioma-infiltrating T cells after dendritic cell vaccination. About the research overall: Dendritic cell vaccination trial patients had either newly diagnosed or recurrent glioblastoma.

The CDR3 runs 14 residues. In germline, CDR1 is SGDLS, CDR2 YYNGEE. V gave up 3 bases and J gave up 8 bases, with 14 bases separating them. Patients had residual fresh-frozen tumor tissue and more than two years of survival data. No glioblastoma patient carried an isocitrate dehydrogenase mutation. Clones were read by immunoSEQ multiplex PCR, and TCRdb kept only the in-frame ones, dropping some. Of 60,000 to 70,000 clones listed, 75% to 85% were seen once; the top ten hold 9.2%. The sample was blood, taken before dendritic cell vaccination. The rearrangement uses TRBV9 and TRBJ1-4, with D perhaps TRBD1 (6 bases). The sequence derives from a human donor with glioblastoma. In DNA form, the CDR3 reads TGTGCCAGCAGCGATCACAGGGAAAGGGAAAAACTGTTTTTT. Residues: CASSDHREREKLFF.